A single sample is the source of the 30 T cell receptor beta chains below, sequenced in a study of Graves' ophthalmopathy and Graves' hyperthyroidism. The authors amplified TCR beta CDR3 regions, and they did so from RNA transcripts for repertoire sequencing. HTBI-primed RT-PCR formed the first round, and a multiplex PCR formed the second. TCRdb reprocessed the multiplex PCR reads with MiXCR, giving one entry per CDR3 protein. Of about 370,000 distinct CDR3 sequences detected, roughly 15% appear once; the ten largest clones hold 2.4%. Sample: peripheral blood. The receptors shown here come from an adult woman with stable Graves' hyperthyroidism.

This clonotype was counted many times. An end of the junction differs from the germline gene, which may be a read error. This sequence joins TRBV7-9 and TRBJ2-7; no clear D gene. The CDR3 sequence is 8 residues long. CDR1 and CDR2 from the germline V gene are SEHNR and FQNEAQ (reference sequence). In DNA, the CDR3 is TGTGCCAGCAGCTTAGAAAACTTC. Amino acid sequence: CASSLENF.

This clonotype was recorded many times. The chain couples TRBV15 to TRBJ1-6, with D possibly matching TRBD1 (5 bases). In germline, CDR1 is LNHNV, CDR2 YYDKDF (reference sequence). This CDR3 region has 14 residues. Trimming shortened V by 5 bases and J by 10 bases, and 15 bases separated the two germline ends. CDR3 protein: CATSPGRFGSPLHF. CDR3 sequence (DNA): TGTGCCACCAGCCCGGGGCGGTTCGGATCACCCCTCCACTTT.

This clonotype was recorded at least ten times. The chain carries TRBV28 and TRBJ2-7; 11 bases are a match to TRBD2. Germline V gene sequence: CDR1 MDHEN, CDR2 SYDVKM. J gave up 6 bases and V 6 bases, and 10 bases lay outside the gene matches. The CDR3 totals 15 residues. The CDR3 protein is CASRGVGTSGTEQYF. DNA for the CDR3: TGTGCCAGCAGGGGGGTGGGGACTAGCGGAACCGAGCAGTACTTC.

To note about this clonotype: A single base separates this from a much larger clone, so it may be a read error. Without the conserved terminal phenylalanine or tryptophan, this CDR3 likely stems from a read error. This rearrangement joins TRBV2 to TRBJ1-3, with D maybe TRBD1 (6 bases). Germline CDR1 SNHLY, CDR2 FYNNEI. This CDR3 has 15 amino acids. V lost 4 bases to trimming and J lost 3 bases, with 13 bases between them. The CDR3 bases are TGTGCCAGCAGTGCGTCGGGGGGCAGTGGAAACACCATATATTTG. It is translated as CASSASGGSGNTIYL.

Comment on this clonotype: Since a much larger clone is just one base distant, this may be a read error. The gene calls are TRBV3-1 and TRBJ1-1; D unresolved. This CDR3 has 14 amino acids. Germline CDR1 reads LGHDT; CDR2 reads YNNKEL (reference sequence). This CDR3 is CASSQEGSYTEACF. The CDR3 bases are TGTGCCAGCAGCCAAGAGGGGTCGTATACTGAAGCTTGCTTT. Full variable domain (remainder filled in from reference TRBV3-1 and TRBJ1-1): DTAVSQTPKYLVTQMGNDKSIKCEQNLGHDTMYWYKQDSKKFLKIMFSYNNKELIINETVPNRFSPKSPDKAHLNLHINSLELGDSAVYFCASSQEGSYTEACFGQGTRLTVV.

This clonotype was found many times. This chain links TRBV5-1 with TRBJ2-7, with 9 bases identical to TRBD1. Per the germline V gene, CDR1 is SGHRS and CDR2 is YFSETQ. The J segment lost 6 bases and the V segment lost 4 bases, leaving 5 bases of the junction unmatched. There are 13 residues in the CDR3. The CDR3 is CASSRGQGSEQYF. CDR3 in DNA: TGCGCCAGCAGCAGGGGACAGGGAAGCGAGCAGTACTTC.

There are many counts of this clonotype. V usage is TRBV20-1 and J usage is TRBJ1-5, with D perhaps TRBD1 (5 bases). The germline V and J ends were trimmed by 5 bases and 0 bases, with 11 bases remaining between them. The CDR3 is 14 residues long. Germline-derived CDR1 and CDR2 are DFQATT and SNEGSKA (reference sequence). This CDR3 reads CSAGDRYSNQPQHF. Here the CDR3 DNA reads TGCAGTGCTGGGGACCGTTATAGCAATCAGCCCCAGCATTTT.

This clonotype was seen ten or more times. V usage is TRBV9 and J usage is TRBJ1-5, with 9 bases aligning to TRBD1. The ends lost 4 bases at V and 5 bases at J; junction bases unmatched: 4. The CDR3 has 14 residues. Germline lookup yields CDR1 SGDLS and CDR2 YYNGEE. The CDR3: CASSTTGGHQPQHF. CDR3 DNA sequence: TGTGCCAGCAGCACGACAGGGGGTCATCAGCCCCAGCATTTT.

This clonotype was seen ten or more times. The chain couples TRBV29-1 to TRBJ2-7; D is ambiguous. The CDR3 loop spans 11 amino acids. CDR1 is SQVTM and CDR2 is ANQGSEA in the germline V gene. V was shortened by 5 bases and J by 5 bases, with 10 bases between the two germline ends. In DNA form, the CDR3 reads TGCAGCGTTATGGTTGGCAACGAGCAGTACTTC. Encoded protein: CSVMVGNEQYF.

As to this clonotype: With a much larger clone just one base away, this may be a read error. The rearrangement joins TRBV7-2 to TRBJ2-7, with D maybe TRBD2 (6 bases). Trimming shortened V by 2 bases and J by 0 bases, and 11 bases separated the two germline ends. Per germline, CDR1 SGHTA and CDR2 FQGNSA. This CDR3 is 15 amino acids long. CDR3 DNA: TGTGCCAGCAGCTTAAGGAGCGGGCTCTCCTACGAGCAGTACTTC. This codes for CASSLRSGLSYEQYF. Variable domain in full (rest from reference TRBV7-2 and TRBJ2-7): GAGVSQSPSNKVTEKGKDVELRCDPISGHTALYWYRQSLGQGLEFLIYFQGNSAPDKSGLPSDRFSAERTGGSVSTLTIQRTQQEDSAVYLCASSLRSGLSYEQYFGPGTRLTVT.

A remark on this clonotype: A clone one base away is much larger, so this may be a read error. The chain employs TRBV2 and TRBJ1-5; TRBD1 aligns across 8 bases. The CDR3 contains 16 residues. Germline V gives CDR1 SNHLY, CDR2 FYNNEI. V was clipped by 4 bases and J by 2 bases; unmatched bases: 7. CDR3 bases: TGTGCCAGCAGTGCAGCCCGGGGACAGGGCAATCAGCCCCAGCATTTT. It translates to CASSAARGQGNQPQHF.

This clonotype has ten or more counts. J is TRBJ1-1 and V is TRBV6-5; D is ambiguous. There are 15 residues in the CDR3. Germline V lookup: CDR1 MNHEY, CDR2 SVGAGI. V shed 4 bases and J shed 1 base, with 13 bases lying between them. The CDR3 bases are TGTGCCAGCAGTTTTGGGGATTGGAGGAACACTGAAGCTTTCTTT. It is translated as CASSFGDWRNTEAFF.

The rearrangement links TRBV28 to TRBJ2-7; 10 positions agree with TRBD1. Losses at the gene ends were 6 bases for V and 6 bases for J; bases not matched to a gene: 11. Per germline, CDR1 MDHEN and CDR2 SYDVKM. The CDR3 consists of 15 residues. The DNA for the CDR3 is TGTGCCAGCAGGTCGACCGGGACAGGGGATCGCGAGCAGTACTTC. As protein: CASRSTGTGDREQYF.

This clonotype came up many times. Written as DNA, the CDR3 is TGCAGCGTAAACAGGGAAACCGGGGAGCTGTTTTTT. This translates into CSVNRETGELFF. The gene calls are TRBV29-1 and TRBJ2-2, with a weak D call TRBD1 (6 bases). Germline V lookup: CDR1 SQVTM, CDR2 ANQGSEA. V gave up 6 bases and J gave up 5 bases, with 10 bases separating them. The CDR3 length is 12 residues.

This clonotype was seen at least ten times. V usage is TRBV28 and J usage is TRBJ1-2; D possibly corresponds to TRBD1 (6 bases). This CDR3 contains 13 residues. In germline, CDR1 is MDHEN, CDR2 SYDVKM. Trimming took off 6 bases at V and 4 bases at J, with 12 bases between the two ends. The CDR3 here is CASRLGGFYGYTF. As DNA, the CDR3 is TGTGCCAGCAGATTAGGGGGATTCTATGGCTACACCTTC.

This clonotype was detected ten times or more. The chain joins TRBV6-2 or TRBV6-3 to TRBJ2-7; 8 nucleotides align to TRBD2. Germline-derived CDR1 and CDR2 are MNHEY and SVGEGT. The ends lost 7 bases at V and 2 bases at J; junction bases unmatched: 7. The CDR3 consists of 14 residues. The DNA of the CDR3 is TGTGCCAGCAAGACCGGGACTAGACCCTACGAGCAGTACTTC. This codes for CASKTGTRPYEQYF.

This clonotype was detected a few times. The chain links TRBV3-1 to TRBJ1-5; D is unclear. V was trimmed by 0 bases and J by 4 bases, leaving 16 bases between them. The CDR3 length is 17 residues. Germline V gives CDR1 LGHDT, CDR2 YNNKEL (reference sequence). CDR3 residues: CASSQDHSRLANQPQHF. The CDR3 DNA reads TGTGCCAGCAGCCAAGATCATAGCCGATTAGCAAATCAGCCCCAGCATTTT.

This clonotype was observed at least ten times. CDR3 residues: CASSSETPSEMYEQYF. CDR3 nucleotides: TGTGCCAGCAGCTCCGAAACCCCATCGGAGATGTACGAGCAGTACTTC. The chain recombines TRBV11-3 with TRBJ2-7; no firm D call. The CDR3 runs 16 residues. Germline V lookup: CDR1 SGHNT, CDR2 YENEEA. V dropped 4 bases and J dropped 4 bases, with 20 bases sitting between them.

V usage is TRBV28 and J usage is TRBJ2-2; D might be TRBD1 (7 bases). The CDR3 runs 15 residues. V shed 6 bases and J shed 5 bases, with 16 bases lying between them. The germline CDR1 and CDR2 sequences are MDHEN and SYDVKM. In nucleotides, the CDR3 is TGTGCCAGCAGCCCCAGGGGGGAAGGAACCGGGGAGCTGTTTTTT. Its translation: CASSPRGEGTGELFF.

This clonotype was counted only a few times. The chain employs TRBV18 and TRBJ2-7; D is tentatively TRBD1 or TRBD2 (6 bases each). With 4 bases removed from V and 7 bases from J, the gap between germline ends came to 23 bases. Germline V gene data show CDR1 as KGHSH and CDR2 as LQKENI. The CDR3 is 16 residues long. CDR3 loop: CASSRRGQGPLWEQYF. CDR3 coding DNA: TGTGCCAGCTCACGCCGGGGGCAGGGACCTTTATGGGAGCAGTACTTC. Complete variable domain (other parts from reference TRBV18 and TRBJ2-7): NAGVMQNPRHLVRRRGQEARLRCSPMKGHSHVYWYRQLPEEGLKFMVYLQKENIIDESGMPKERFSAEFPKEGPSILRIQQVVRGDSAAYFCASSRRGQGPLWEQYFGPGTRLTVT.

This clonotype was counted at least ten times. V usage is TRBV4-1 and J usage is TRBJ1-1; D unclear. V lost 1 base, J lost 3 bases, and 3 bases lay in between. In germline, CDR1 is MGHRA, CDR2 YSYEKL. The CDR3 is 12 amino acids. The CDR3 is CASSQAYTEAFF. CDR3 in DNA: TGCGCCAGCAGCCAAGCCTACACTGAAGCTTTCTTT.

This chain joins TRBV20-1 and TRBJ1-5; D not resolved. The length of the CDR3 is 12 residues. Per germline, CDR1 DFQATT and CDR2 SNEGSKA (reference sequence). The CDR3 reads CCARDGNQPQHF. CDR3 bases: TGCTGCGCTAGAGATGGCAATCAGCCCCAGCATTTT.

This clonotype was recorded at least ten times. The gene calls are TRBV28 and TRBJ2-7, with D possibly being TRBD1 (6 bases). Germline lookup yields CDR1 MDHEN and CDR2 SYDVKM. The CDR3 is 15 amino acids. Trimming shortened V by 2 bases and J by 7 bases, and 18 bases separated the two germline ends. CDR3 in DNA: TGTGCCAGCAGTTTAAGGGGGACACCTTACGAGGAGCAGTACTTC. Residues: CASSLRGTPYEEQYF.

The chain uses TRBV29-1 and TRBJ2-1; 7 nucleotides match TRBD1. J was trimmed by 5 bases and V by 7 bases; bases with no gene match: 14. This CDR3 contains 15 residues. CDR1 is SQVTM, CDR2 ANQGSEA, per germline. This chain's CDR3 is CSANRQGTTHNEQFF. The CDR3 DNA reads as TGCAGCGCCAACAGACAGGGCACCACCCACAATGAGCAGTTCTTC.

This clonotype was detected a few times. V gene TRBV20-1 combines with J gene TRBJ2-2; 7 bases match TRBD1. Per germline, CDR1 DFQATT and CDR2 SNEGSKA (reference sequence). The CDR3 is made up of 14 amino acids. V shed 6 bases, J shed 1 base, and the junction held 5 bases outside the gene matches. CDR3 DNA sequence: TGCAGTGCCGCCGGGACAGTGAACACCGGGGAGCTGTTTTTT. Residues: CSAAGTVNTGELFF.

This clonotype was observed at least ten times. This rearrangement joins TRBV6-2 or TRBV6-3 to TRBJ1-5; D is uncertain. Germline CDR1 reads MNHEY; CDR2 reads SVGEGT. The CDR3 has 14 amino acids. The V and J ends lost 2 bases and 5 bases respectively, with 10 bases between them. The DNA for the CDR3 is TGTGCCAGCAGTTACACACTTGCAGATCAGCCCCAGCATTTT. This gives the protein CASSYTLADQPQHF.

This clonotype was counted many times. The chain uses TRBV27 and TRBJ2-7; tentative D call: TRBD1 (6 bases). With 6 bases removed from V and 8 bases from J, the gap between germline ends came to 14 bases. CDR3 length: 12 amino acids. Germline V gives CDR1 MNHEY, CDR2 SMNVEV (reference sequence). CDR3 region: CASSPPQGKQYF. CDR3 nucleotides: TGTGCCAGCAGCCCTCCCCAGGGGAAGCAGTACTTC.

This clonotype was seen only once. This CDR3 is missing its conserved last phenylalanine or tryptophan, likely due to a read error. The gene calls are TRBV6-2 or TRBV6-3 and TRBJ2-7, with 7 bases identical to TRBD2. Looked up from germline, CDR1 is MNHEY and CDR2 is SVGEGT. The CDR3 consists of 15 residues. V lost 7 bases, J lost 2 bases, and 11 bases stayed unmatched. CDR3 amino acids: CASTLTAAGAYEQYY. The CDR3 bases are TGTGCCAGCACACTAACTGCCGCGGGGGCCTACGAGCAGTACTAC.

This clonotype appeared many times. The CDR3 coding sequence is TGTGCCAGCAGTTCCGGGACAGACCTTTATAATTCACCCCTCCACTTT. Its translation is CASSSGTDLYNSPLHF. This chain connects TRBV28 to TRBJ1-6; 7 nucleotides match TRBD1. CDR1 is MDHEN and CDR2 is SYDVKM in the germline V gene. The junction had 7 bases not matched to a gene; V was cut back by 4 bases and J by 4 bases. The CDR3 runs to 16 residues.

At least ten counts were recorded for this clonotype. The V call is TRBV7-8, the J call TRBJ1-1; D is unclear. With 4 bases removed from V and 1 base from J, the gap between germline ends came to 10 bases. This CDR3 region has 14 residues. Germline assignment: CDR1 SGHVS and CDR2 FQNEAQ. This chain's CDR3 is CASSYDGSNTEAFF. CDR3 in DNA: TGTGCCAGCAGCTACGACGGGTCGAACACTGAAGCTTTCTTT.